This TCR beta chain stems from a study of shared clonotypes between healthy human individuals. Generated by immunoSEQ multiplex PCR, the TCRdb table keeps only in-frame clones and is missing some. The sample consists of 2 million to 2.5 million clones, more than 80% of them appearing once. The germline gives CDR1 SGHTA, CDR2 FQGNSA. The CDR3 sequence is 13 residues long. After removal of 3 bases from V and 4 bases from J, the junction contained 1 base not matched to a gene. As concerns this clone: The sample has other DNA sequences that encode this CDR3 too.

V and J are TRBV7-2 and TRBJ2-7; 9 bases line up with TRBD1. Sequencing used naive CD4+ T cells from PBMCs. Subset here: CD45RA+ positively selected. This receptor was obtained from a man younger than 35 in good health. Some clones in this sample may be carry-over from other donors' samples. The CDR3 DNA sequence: TGTGCCAGCAGCTTCGACAGGGGGTACGAGCAGTACTTC. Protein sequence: CASSFDRGYEQYF.